The T cell receptor beta chain described here comes from a study of chemoradiotherapy in HPV16-positive cancers (dated 2022 in TCRdb). General notes on the study: Using functional T-cell assays on cells from a couple of HPV16-positive patients, the researchers defined candidate HPV-specific T-cell clones and common TCR motifs. Next, the candidate HPV-specific TCRs and motifs were followed in TCR repertoires from approximately 82 patients with HPV-related cancers. Whether T-cell immunity against the HPV oncoproteins E6 and E7 changes during chemoradiotherapy and whether survival is affected by this immunity were examined in the study.

Repertoires were sampled repeatedly over the course of chemoradiotherapy so that clonal expansion in the tumor microenvironment could be followed. Overall study outcomes, separate from this receptor: Improved recurrence-free survival in HPV16-positive patients was associated with expansion of HPV-responsive T cells during chemoradiotherapy. The functional definition of HPV-specific T cells came from only a couple of HPV16-positive patients, and the survival association was reported for HPV16-positive patients. Expansion of candidate HPV-specific clones and E7-related TCR motifs was observed in the tumor microenvironment during treatment, whereas no such expansion was observed for non-HPV-specific T cells.

The receptor library was made with the immunoSEQ multiplex PCR assay. The clones in this table, taken by TCRdb from immuneACCESS, are in-frame only. Not every clone is retained; where verified, under half of the shortfall comes from an unresolved V gene, and the cause of the rest is unknown. A total of 10,000 to 15,000 clones appear in this sample, 65% to 80% of them only once. The top ten clones comprise 2.2% of the sample. This clone occurred a few times. No antigen is known for it. Base quality data are lacking; no much larger clone is found one base away. CDR1 and CDR2 were assigned from the germline V gene as SNHLY and FYNNEI. Trimming removed 5 bases from V and 7 bases from J, leaving 5 bases between the germline ends. The CDR3 measures 11 amino acids from cysteine to phenylalanine. Left in the record is the CDR3 DNA by itself, 33 bases read in frame from the first base.

The receptor was derived from a human donor with HPV-associated anogenital cancer. The sequence is built from TRBV2 and TRBJ1-4; the D gene is unclear. The sample was taken from a patient who underwent chemoradiotherapy. The CDR3 in this case is CASSLIEKLFF. The nucleotide sequence reads as follows: TGTGCCAGCAGTTTGATTGAAAAACTGTTTTTT.